The 27 T cell receptor beta chains reported below all come from one sample, sequenced in a study of blood T cells in healthy people across ages. Then a second PCR, running about 6 to 12 cycles, was carried out with a sample-barcoded 5' primer and a J-beta primer mix. One entry per CDR3 protein, called by TCRdb with MiXCR from the 5' RACE reads. The profile shows around 820,000 distinct CDR3 sequences, just under 25% of them singletons. These data were also filed under a second study, of T cells of mothers and their children.

Sequencing was carried out using blood. The receptor source for this set is a boy aged 5-17 years in good health.

This clonotype turned up a few times. The chain carries TRBV12-3 or TRBV12-4 and TRBJ2-5; D perhaps matches TRBD1 (5 bases). Trimming shortened V by 3 bases and J by 2 bases, and 13 bases separated the two germline ends. CDR3 size: 15 residues. The CDR3 region is CASSFFGREQETQYF. CDR3 nucleotide sequence: TGTGCCAGCAGTTTTTTTGGCAGGGAACAAGAGACCCAGTACTTC.

The chain carries TRBV4-1 and TRBJ2-5; D could derive from TRBD1 or TRBD2 (5 bases each). The closer fit of TRBJ2-1 to the DNA end suggests the J call may be wrong. The CDR3 covers 14 residues. CDR1 is MGHRA and CDR2 is YSYEKL in the germline V gene. The CDR3 protein is CASRMVGVDNEQFF. In DNA, the CDR3 is TGCGCCAGCAGGATGGTGGGGGTCGACAATGAGCAGTTCTTC.

V and J are TRBV29-1 and TRBJ2-1, with TRBD1 identical over 7 bases. Germline V gives CDR1 SQVTM, CDR2 ANQGSEA. The CDR3 extends over 11 amino acids. The junction had 1 base not matched to a gene; V was cut back by 5 bases and J by 6 bases. The DNA for the CDR3 is TGCAGCGTTCACAGGGGCAATGAGCAGTTCTTC. Encoded protein: CSVHRGNEQFF.

This sequence joins TRBV19 and TRBJ1-1; D is possibly TRBD1 (5 bases). Trimming removed 10 bases at V and 8 bases at J, with 17 bases between. The germline gives CDR1 LNHDA, CDR2 SQIVND (reference sequence). The CDR3 has 12 residues. The CDR3 is CATKAPGPEAFF. In DNA form, the CDR3 reads TGTGCCACCAAAGCCCCGGGGCCCGAAGCTTTCTTT.

The V gene is TRBV6-1, the J gene TRBJ2-7, with D possibly TRBD1 on 6 matching bases. Trimming left V 6 bases short and J 0 bases short, with 12 bases between. The CDR3 is 14 residues long. Germline values: CDR1 MNHNS, CDR2 SASEGT. In nucleotides, the CDR3 is TGTGCCAGCAGACCGGGACATAGCTCCTACGAGCAGTACTTC. This encodes CASRPGHSSYEQYF.

This clonotype was found a few times. J is TRBJ2-7 and V is TRBV6-6; 8 nucleotides align to TRBD1. The CDR3 spans 14 residues. Germline assignment: CDR1 MNHNY and CDR2 SVGAGI (reference sequence). Trimming removed 7 bases from V and 2 bases from J; junction bases left unmatched: 7. CDR3 residues: CASTPGTGTYEQYF. In DNA form, the CDR3 reads TGTGCCAGCACCCCCGGGACAGGAACCTACGAGCAGTACTTC.

The chain is built from TRBV6-6 and TRBJ2-1; D remains ambiguous. V was cut by 5 bases and J by 4 bases, with 6 bases left in between. Germline V gene lookup returns CDR1 MNHNY and CDR2 SVGAGI (reference sequence). The CDR3 contains 12 residues. The CDR3 nucleotides are TGTGCCAGCAGTCGCCCTTACAATGAGCAGTTCTTC. It codes for CASSRPYNEQFF.

This clonotype was seen only a few times. The chain carries TRBV7-2 and TRBJ2-5; 9 nucleotides match TRBD1. The end of the DNA aligns better with TRBJ2-7, so the J call may be wrong. The CDR3 contains 15 residues. Germline V lookup: CDR1 SGHTA, CDR2 FQGNSA. The CDR3 is CASSRGTGIAYEQYF. DNA for the CDR3: TGTGCCAGCAGCAGAGGGACAGGGATCGCCTACGAGCAGTACTTC.

The J gene is TRBJ2-5, the V gene TRBV29-1; D may be TRBD2 (5 bases). The V end was cut by 1 base, the J end by 0 bases, with 9 bases between. The CDR3 spans 14 residues. The germline V gene has CDR1 SQVTM and CDR2 ANQGSEA. CDR3 nucleotides: TGCAGCGTTGAAGTGGTGGACTACCAAGAGACCCAGTACTTC. This codes for CSVEVVDYQETQYF.

This clonotype has a handful of counts. A read error may account for a junction end that differs from germline. This chain joins TRBV20-1 and TRBJ2-5; perhaps D is TRBD1 or TRBD2 (6 bases each). Germline CDR1 is DFQATT and CDR2 is SNEGSKA (reference sequence). The CDR3 consists of 14 residues. CDR3 sequence (DNA): TGCAGTGCTGGAGAGGGGGGCCTGGTGGAGACCCAGTACTTC. It translates to CSAGEGGLVETQYF.

The genes are TRBV7-8 and TRBJ2-5; D is unclear. Between the trimmed V and J ends, which lost 2 bases and 4 bases, there was a span of 14 bases. This CDR3 spans 15 amino acids. The germline V gene has CDR1 SGHVS and CDR2 FQNEAQ. This CDR3 is CASSLKPDSTETQYF. The CDR3 nucleotides are TGTGCCAGCAGCTTAAAGCCTGATAGCACAGAGACCCAGTACTTC.

This clonotype occurred a few times. The rearrangement uses TRBV10-2 and TRBJ2-1; TRBD2 is a possible D gene (6 bases). The end of the DNA fits TRBJ2-7 better, so the J call may be wrong. This CDR3 comprises 13 residues. Per the germline V gene, CDR1 is WSHSY and CDR2 is SAAADI. The CDR3: CASSEGAGYEQYF. CDR3 DNA: TGCGCCAGCAGTGAAGGAGCGGGCTACGAGCAGTACTTC.

The chain links TRBV7-9 to TRBJ1-4; D is ambiguous. The CDR3 extends over 15 amino acids. V gave up 7 bases and J gave up 0 bases, with 12 bases separating them. Germline lookup yields CDR1 SEHNR and CDR2 FQNEAQ (reference sequence). The CDR3 DNA reads as TGTGCCAGCACCCGCGCGGTTGCAACTAATGAAAAACTGTTTTTT. Amino acids: CASTRAVATNEKLFF.

The rearrangement links TRBV28 to TRBJ1-2; 7 nucleotides align to TRBD1. The CDR3 runs to 14 residues. V shed 2 bases, J shed 5 bases, and the junction held 5 bases outside the gene matches. Germline CDR1 reads MDHEN; CDR2 reads SYDVKM. CDR3 coding DNA: TGTGCCAGCAGTTTAAAGGGGGCAAGATATGGCTACACCTTC. The encoded protein is CASSLKGARYGYTF.

The J gene is TRBJ1-1, the V gene TRBV28; D ambiguous. Germline CDR1 is MDHEN and CDR2 is SYDVKM. V lost 3 bases and J 5 bases, leaving 7 bases between the germline ends. The CDR3 has 12 amino acids. CDR3 sequence reads: CASSFPGTEAFF. Written as DNA, the CDR3 is TGTGCCAGCAGTTTCCCCGGTACTGAAGCTTTCTTT.

This clonotype was observed many times. The chain recombines TRBV29-1 with TRBJ1-4; D uncertain. V lost 7 bases, J lost 0 bases, and 9 bases lay in between. This CDR3 spans 13 amino acids. Germline CDR1 SQVTM, CDR2 ANQGSEA. In DNA, the CDR3 is TGCAGCGCAAGTGCCGCAACTAATGAAAAACTGTTTTTT. It encodes CSASAATNEKLFF.

This chain links TRBV7-9 with TRBJ1-2, with D hard to call. Trimming pared 5 bases from V and 1 base from J, leaving 8 bases between. The CDR3 has 13 residues. Germline CDR1 reads SEHNR; CDR2 reads FQNEAQ (reference sequence). CDR3 DNA sequence: TGTGCCAGCAGCGTCGACCTTAACTATGGCTACACCTTC. It codes for CASSVDLNYGYTF. Complete variable domain (other parts from reference TRBV7-9 and TRBJ1-2): DTGVSQNPRHKITKRGQNVTFRCDPISEHNRLYWYRQTLGQGPEFLTYFQNEAQLEKSRLLSDRFSAERPKGSFSTLEIQRTEQGDSAMYLCASSVDLNYGYTFGSGTRLTVV.

This clonotype was observed a few times. The gene calls are TRBV6-1 and TRBJ2-7; 8 bases are a match to TRBD2. Germline V gene sequence: CDR1 MNHNS, CDR2 SASEGT. The CDR3 extends over 18 amino acids. Germline trimming cut 2 bases from V and 6 bases from J; bases unmatched to any gene: 18. CDR3 in DNA: TGTGCCAGCAGTGAAAAGAGGGTCGGGAGGGCCAGATCGGCCGAGCAGTACTTC. This sequence encodes CASSEKRVGRARSAEQYF.

This clonotype came up a few times. This sequence joins TRBV28 and TRBJ2-7; D is perhaps TRBD1 or TRBD2 (5 bases each). Germline loops: CDR1 MDHEN, CDR2 SYDVKM. The CDR3 extends over 16 amino acids. V dropped 6 bases and J dropped 3 bases, with 21 bases sitting between them. CDR3 protein: CASRGVRAGDFYEQYF. For the CDR3, the DNA is TGTGCCAGCAGGGGGGTCCGGGCAGGAGATTTCTACGAGCAGTACTTC.

The rearrangement joins TRBV6-1 to TRBJ1-2, with 11 bases that match TRBD1. The germline V gene encodes CDR1 MNHNS and CDR2 SASEGT. V dropped 5 bases and J dropped 2; count of bases not matched to a gene: 7. The CDR3 has 16 amino acids. DNA for the CDR3: TGTGCCAGCAGTAGAGGACAGGGGGCTTCGAACTATGGCTACACCTTC. This gives the protein CASSRGQGASNYGYTF.

This clonotype was counted only a few times. V gene TRBV5-1 combines with J gene TRBJ2-1; 9 bases match TRBD2. The CDR3 is made up of 15 amino acids. Germline CDR1 reads SGHRS; CDR2 reads YFSETQ. Trimming at V came to 6 bases and at J to 5 bases, leaving 9 bases not matched to a gene. For the CDR3, the DNA is TGCGCCAGCACCTCTGTAGCGGGGGCCAACAATGAGCAGTTCTTC. Residues: CASTSVAGANNEQFF.

This clonotype came up many times. The rearrangement uses TRBV7-2 and TRBJ1-2; TRBD1 agrees at 7 bases. This CDR3 contains 13 residues. V lost 5 bases and J lost 3; bases outside the gene matches: 3. Germline CDR1 reads SGHTA; CDR2 reads FQGNSA. CDR3 sequence reads: CASSVDRDYGYTF. The CDR3 DNA reads TGTGCCAGCAGCGTAGACAGGGACTATGGCTACACCTTC.

Details on this clonotype: The germline gene is not matched at one end of the junction; a read error may be the cause. The V call is TRBV15, the J call TRBJ2-5; no definite D call. The CDR3 length is 13 residues. Germline lookup yields CDR1 LNHNV and CDR2 YYDKDF (reference sequence). CDR3 region: CTTSRDVAETQYF. In DNA, the CDR3 is TGTACCACCAGCAGAGATGTGGCGGAGACCCAGTACTTC.

The table lists this clonotype with many counts. The chain recombines TRBV6-6 with TRBJ2-5, with D possibly being TRBD2 (5 bases). Germline CDR1 and CDR2: MNHNY and SVGAGI (reference sequence). The CDR3 sequence is 16 residues long. The V end lost 5 bases, the J end lost 0 bases, and 16 bases lay between the germline ends. For the CDR3, the DNA is TGTGCCAGCAGTACCCCCCTTAGCGCGTACCAAGAGACCCAGTACTTC. Translation gives CASSTPLSAYQETQYF.

This clonotype was found a few times. The gene calls are TRBV29-1 and TRBJ2-7, with D tentatively TRBD2 (6 bases). Trimming stripped 7 bases from V and 3 bases from J, with 16 bases between. Germline CDR1 is SQVTM and CDR2 is ANQGSEA. The CDR3 loop spans 13 amino acids. CDR3 bases: TGCAGCGCCCTATCGGTCGGGGGCTACGAGCAGTACTTC. Amino acids: CSALSVGGYEQYF.

This clonotype was found a few times. The V and J genes are TRBV27 and TRBJ2-4; D is possibly TRBD1 (6 bases). CDR1 MNHEY and CDR2 SMNVEV come from the germline V gene (reference sequence). With 5 bases removed from V and 7 bases from J, the gap between germline ends came to 15 bases. The length of the CDR3 is 14 residues. CDR3: CASSPRSGANIQYF. The CDR3 DNA sequence: TGTGCCAGCAGTCCCCGTTCAGGGGCCAACATTCAGTACTTC.

This clonotype was seen a few times. The chain carries TRBV21-1 and TRBJ2-4; the tabulated D call, TRBD1, remains unverified against the DNA. TRBV21-1 corresponds to a pseudogene. This CDR3 is 13 amino acids long. The CDR3 reads CASSKSGQAQEYF. CDR3 nucleotide sequence: TGTGCCAGCAGCAAATCCGGACAGGCGCAGGAGTACTTC.